This T cell receptor (beta chain) comes out of a study of somatic mutations in cytotoxic T cells in rheumatoid arthritis. Background on the study: Using a FACSAria II or Sony SH800, a portion of the V beta antibody-stained T-cell populations were flow-sorted at nearly 100% purity, and among those populations were V beta1+ cells that were then sequenced for TCRB.

This clone occurred once. What it recognizes is unknown. In germline, CDR1 is SGDLS, CDR2 YYNGEE. Trimming took off 3 bases at V and 3 bases at J, with 17 bases between the two ends. The CDR3 consists of 16 residues. Study findings and constraints: In rheumatoid arthritis patients, the slight underrepresentation of TRBV07 was not adjusted for multiple comparisons. Of 50 to 75 patients, about eight had a largest CD8+ clone that exceeded 20% of CD8+ cells. Comparison of CD8+ T-cell clonality between rheumatoid arthritis patients and age-matched healthy controls yielded no significant difference.

Measured with immunoSEQ multiplex PCR; TCRdb has only the in-frame clones, and not every one. In the table there are 5,500 to 6,500 clones, approximately 67% of which are singletons. This sequence joins TRBV9 and TRBJ2-3, with D possibly matching TRBD2 (7 bases). This sequence originates from a woman between 45 and 65 years old in good health. Sequencing input: CD8+ T cells sorted from blood. CDR3 loop: CASSATGNGGTDTQYF. The CDR3 DNA follows: TGTGCCAGCAGCGCTACAGGGAACGGGGGGACAGATACGCAGTATTTT. Full variable domain (rest looked up from reference TRBV9 and TRBJ2-3): DSGVTQTPKHLITATGQRVTLRCSPRSGDLSVYWYQQSLDQGLQFLIQYYNGEERAKGNILERFSAQQFPDLHSELNLSSLELGDSALYFCASSATGNGGTDTQYFGPGTRLTVL.